A single sample gave rise to the 24 T cell receptor beta chains below, sequenced in a study of CD8 T cells in ankylosing spondylitis. Study conclusions and caveats: Blood of patients with ankylosing spondylitis appeared to be characterized by a TCR beta motif of eight or nine highly homologous variants.

Their specific antigens are unknown. TCRdb redid the calling of the 5' RACE reads with MiXCR, one entry per CDR3 protein. In the table there are some 840,000 distinct CDR3 sequences, about an eighth of which are singletons. Sequenced sample: blood, either unsorted or a sorted T cell fraction (not recorded which). The receptor set was obtained from a male donor with ankylosing spondylitis.

The chain links TRBV7-2 to TRBJ2-1; D is possibly TRBD2 (7 bases). This CDR3 comprises 16 residues. CDR1 and CDR2 from the germline V gene are SGHTA and FQGNSA. V lost 3 bases and J 5 bases, leaving 17 bases between the germline ends. This chain's CDR3 is CASSLRGAGDHNEQFF. The CDR3 DNA is TGTGCCAGCAGCTTGAGGGGGGCGGGGGACCACAATGAGCAGTTCTTC.

This clonotype was counted a few times. The chain uses TRBV20-1 and TRBJ2-7; D possibly uses TRBD1 or TRBD2 (5 bases each). CDR3 length: 14 amino acids. V was pared by 1 base and J by 2 bases, with 12 bases between. Germline V lookup: CDR1 DFQATT, CDR2 SNEGSKA (reference sequence). CDR3 nucleotide sequence: TGCAGTGCTAGAGGGACATGGGAGCCCTACGAGCAGTACTTC. Encoded protein: CSARGTWEPYEQYF.

This clonotype was observed a handful of times. The chain carries TRBV20-1 and TRBJ2-5, with TRBD2 matching over 8 bases. The CDR3 extends over 15 amino acids. Germline CDR1 reads DFQATT; CDR2 reads SNEGSKA (reference sequence). The junction had 6 bases not matched to a gene; V was cut back by 1 base and J by 2 bases. The DNA for the CDR3 is TGCAGTGCTAGAGGGCCAGCGGGAGCGCAAGAGACCCAGTACTTC. Protein sequence: CSARGPAGAQETQYF.

The chain uses TRBV4-3 and TRBJ2-3; D uncertain. V was shortened by 0 bases and J by 2 bases, with 12 bases between the two germline ends. The germline V gene has CDR1 LGHNA and CDR2 YSLEER. There are 16 residues in the CDR3. CDR3 region: CASSQDLLGNTDTQYF. CDR3 DNA: TGCGCCAGCAGCCAAGATCTTCTGGGAAACACAGATACGCAGTATTTT.

There are a few counts of this clonotype. The CDR3 spells CASSLRGGTADYEQYF. CDR3 in DNA: TGTGCCAGCAGCTTACGTGGGGGGACGGCGGACTACGAGCAGTACTTC. The chain joins TRBV7-8 to TRBJ2-7, with D possibly being TRBD2 (6 bases). The V end lost 2 bases, the J end lost 3 bases, and 17 bases lay between the germline ends. There are 16 residues in the CDR3. Per the germline V gene, CDR1 is SGHVS and CDR2 is FQNEAQ.

This rearrangement joins TRBV2 to TRBJ2-4, with D hard to call. Germline lookup yields CDR1 SNHLY and CDR2 FYNNEI. This CDR3 has 13 amino acids. With 4 bases removed from V and 9 bases from J, the gap between germline ends came to 13 bases. CDR3 DNA sequence: TGTGCCAGCAGTGTAGAAGGGTCGGGCATTCAGTACTTC. It yields the protein CASSVEGSGIQYF.

This chain connects TRBV4-3 to TRBJ2-5; unclear D gene. V lost 1 base, J lost 6 bases, and 9 bases lay in between. In germline, CDR1 is LGHNA, CDR2 YSLEER. This CDR3 is 13 amino acids long. The CDR3 reads CASSQGLEKTQYF. The CDR3 nucleotides are TGCGCCAGCAGCCAAGGCCTAGAGAAGACCCAGTACTTC.

This clonotype occurred many times. This chain links TRBV6-2 or TRBV6-3 with TRBJ1-1; 9 bases are shared with TRBD1. Germline V gene lookup returns CDR1 MNHEY and CDR2 SVGEGT. Unmatched junction bases numbered 10, after V lost 7 bases and J lost 4 bases. The CDR3 is 15 residues long. The CDR3 DNA sequence: TGTGCCAGCACAGGACAGGGGAGAAGAGTCACTGAAGCTTTCTTT. Protein: CASTGQGRRVTEAFF.

This clonotype was observed at least ten times. One end of the junction fails to match germline, which may point to a read error. CDR3 sequence (DNA): TGTGCCAGCAGTTTAGAGGGGGGCACTGAAGCTTTCTTT. Translating gives CASSLEGGTEAFF. The V gene is TRBV7-9, the J gene TRBJ1-1; D is possibly TRBD1 (6 bases). The CDR3 extends over 13 amino acids. Germline CDR1 SEHNR, CDR2 FQNEAQ (reference sequence).

This clonotype was found a few times. The rearrangement uses TRBV27 and TRBJ1-4, with D unclear. The CDR3 is 13 residues long. Germline V gives CDR1 MNHEY, CDR2 SMNVEV (reference sequence). The ends were cut back, 8 bases at V and 10 bases at J, with 17 bases in the middle. CDR3 sequence reads: CASGLPLRGKLFF. Here the CDR3 DNA reads TGTGCCAGCGGACTTCCCCTCCGGGGAAAACTGTTTTTT.

V is TRBV9 and J is TRBJ1-5, with 10 bases lining up with TRBD1. Germline assignment: CDR1 SGDLS and CDR2 YYNGEE. Losses at the gene ends were 4 bases for V and 8 bases for J; bases not matched to a gene: 12. The CDR3 spans 16 residues. CDR3 bases: TGTGCCAGCAGCACCGGGACAGGGGACTTTACGGAGCCCCAGCATTTT. It encodes CASSTGTGDFTEPQHF. Full variable domain (remainder filled in from reference TRBV9 and TRBJ1-5): DSGVTQTPKHLITATGQRVTLRCSPRSGDLSVYWYQQSLDQGLQFLIQYYNGEERAKGNILERFSAQQFPDLHSELNLSSLELGDSALYFCASSTGTGDFTEPQHFGDGTRLSIL.

This chain connects TRBV12-3 or TRBV12-4 to TRBJ2-6; 9 positions match TRBD1. This CDR3 spans 17 amino acids. The V gene end was trimmed by 7 bases and the J gene end by 4 bases; junction bases not matched to a gene: 11. The CDR3 sequence is CASIPGQGLSGANVLTF. CDR3 DNA sequence: TGTGCCAGCATTCCGGGACAGGGTCTCTCAGGGGCCAACGTCCTGACTTTC.

This clonotype showed up many times. V and J are TRBV29-1 and TRBJ1-3; D remains unclear. Germline CDR1 SQVTM, CDR2 ANQGSEA. CDR3 length: 16 amino acids. Trimming pared 4 bases from V and 1 base from J, leaving 17 bases between. The CDR3 bases are TGCAGCGTTGCCCACCTAAACAGAGGTTCTGGAAACACCATATATTTT. This sequence encodes CSVAHLNRGSGNTIYF.

V is TRBV6-5 and J is TRBJ2-6; tentative D call: TRBD1 (6 bases). This CDR3 has 18 amino acids. CDR1 and CDR2 (germline): MNHEY, SVGAGI. The V end was cut by 4 bases, the J end by 0 bases, with 16 bases between. The CDR3 here is CASSSRGTSHSGANVLTF. CDR3 bases: TGTGCCAGCAGTTCGAGGGGGACATCACACTCTGGGGCCAACGTCCTGACTTTC.

The table lists this clonotype with a few counts. The chain uses TRBV6-5 and TRBJ1-5; D possibly corresponds to TRBD1 (5 bases). This CDR3 has 14 residues. V lost 4 bases, J lost 3 bases, and 10 bases lay in between. Per germline, CDR1 MNHEY and CDR2 SVGAGI. The CDR3 loop is CASSLGRNNQPQHF. Here the CDR3 DNA reads TGTGCCAGCAGTTTGGGACGTAACAATCAGCCCCAGCATTTT.

The sample holds a few counts of this clonotype. The chain is built from TRBV18 and TRBJ2-7, with D perhaps TRBD1 (6 bases). In germline, CDR1 is KGHSH, CDR2 LQKENI. The CDR3 runs 13 residues. Trimming pared 4 bases from V and 5 bases from J, leaving 12 bases between. CDR3 in DNA: TGTGCCAGCTCACTCTGGACAGAAGACGAGCAGTACTTC. Amino acids: CASSLWTEDEQYF.

This chain uses TRBV7-3 with TRBJ2-1; 7 nucleotides agree with TRBD2. The CDR3 extends over 15 amino acids. Looked up from germline, CDR1 is SGHTA and CDR2 is FQGTGA. With 0 bases clipped from V and 8 bases from J, the junction kept 7 bases outside the gene matches. The CDR3: CASSLTGGGAYEQFF. CDR3 in DNA: TGTGCCAGCAGCTTAACGGGCGGGGGTGCGTATGAGCAGTTCTTC.

The chain uses TRBV29-1 and TRBJ2-5; TRBD1 agrees at 7 bases. This CDR3 region has 13 residues. V dropped 7 bases and J dropped 4; count of bases not matched to a gene: 9. Germline assignment: CDR1 SQVTM and CDR2 ANQGSEA. In DNA form, the CDR3 reads TGCAGCGCTGGCCCAACAGGGGTAGAGACCCAGTACTTC. Residues: CSAGPTGVETQYF.

This chain connects TRBV20-1 to TRBJ1-1; D possibly corresponds to TRBD1 (6 bases). The CDR3 totals 14 residues. Germline V gives CDR1 DFQATT, CDR2 SNEGSKA (reference sequence). The CDR3, as DNA: TGCAGGGGGAGGGGGGCGAGACGGAACACTGAAGCTTTCTTT. This gives the protein CRGRGARRNTEAFF.

This sequence joins TRBV20-1 and TRBJ1-1; D is uncertain. CDR3 length: 11 amino acids. The germline V and J ends were trimmed by 3 bases and 6 bases, with 8 bases remaining between them. CDR1 and CDR2 (germline): DFQATT, SNEGSKA (reference sequence). CDR3 protein: CSASWRPEAFF. The CDR3 DNA is TGCAGTGCTAGCTGGCGGCCTGAAGCTTTCTTT.

The chain combines TRBV20-1 with TRBJ2-7, with D unclear. V dropped 0 bases and J dropped 1 base, with 10 bases sitting between them. The CDR3 length is 14 residues. Germline V lookup: CDR1 DFQATT, CDR2 SNEGSKA (reference sequence). The CDR3 protein is CSARDKRISYEQYF. In DNA form, the CDR3 reads TGCAGTGCTAGAGATAAAAGGATTTCCTACGAGCAGTACTTC.

J is TRBJ1-4 and V is TRBV10-3; 7 bases align to TRBD1. Germline V CDR1 and CDR2: ENHRY, SYGVKD. The V and J ends lost 6 bases and 8 bases, in that order; junction bases with no gene match: 6. This CDR3 contains 13 residues. CDR3 sequence reads: CAIRGGAEEKLFF. Written as DNA, the CDR3 is TGTGCCATCAGAGGGGGCGCAGAAGAAAAACTGTTTTTT.

This clonotype was counted a few times. V gene TRBV4-3 combines with J gene TRBJ2-5; D call uncertain. The CDR3 is 13 residues long. The ends were cut back, 4 bases at V and 1 base at J, with 7 bases in the middle. The germline V gene has CDR1 LGHNA and CDR2 YSLEER. The DNA for the CDR3 is TGCGCCAGCAGCCCAACAACCCAAGAGACCCAGTACTTC. This translates into CASSPTTQETQYF.

The CDR3 bases are TGTGCCATCAGGGACAGCTATAATCAGCCCCAGCATTTT. It codes for CAIRDSYNQPQHF. This chain links TRBV10-3 with TRBJ1-5; D may be TRBD1 (6 bases). Germline assignment: CDR1 ENHRY and CDR2 SYGVKD. The length of the CDR3 is 13 residues. Trimming took 6 bases from V and 4 from J, leaving 10 bases between them.